This TCR beta chain came from a study of blood T cells in healthy people across ages. Study results and caveats: Not knowing donor CMV status may have confounded expanded clonotype changes.

The use of a sample-barcoded 5' primer and a J-beta primer mix characterized a second PCR of 7 to 11 cycles. TCRdb independently ran MiXCR on the 5' RACE reads; one entry per CDR3 protein. Among about 1.6 million distinct CDR3 sequences listed, approximately 32% were seen once. Points on this clonotype: Antigen specificity is unknown.

The sample consisted of blood. The TCR sequence derives from a woman in her twenties or thirties in good health.

For the CDR3, the DNA is TGCAGAGCCTACAGGGGGCGGGACACTGAAGCTTTCTTT. It specifies CRAYRGRDTEAFF. The J gene is TRBJ1-1, the V gene TRBV29-1; 9 positions match TRBD1. The CDR3 sequence is 13 residues long. Germline lookup yields CDR1 SQVTM and CDR2 ANQGSEA.